Each of the 14 T cell receptor beta chains below was sequenced from the same sample in a study of cytomegalovirus exposure and HLA in healthy donors. PCR was performed using 60 Vbeta and 13 Jbeta primers. Assay: immunoSEQ multiplex PCR; the TCRdb copy retains only in-frame clones and omits some. The sample lists some 130,000 clones, around 83% occurring once. The sample comprised PBMCs. These receptor sequences come from a human donor in good health.

This chain joins TRBV5-1 and TRBJ1-5; D remains unclear. V gave up 0 bases and J gave up 7 bases, with 8 bases separating them. Germline loops: CDR1 SGHRS, CDR2 YFSETQ. CDR3 size: 13 residues. The CDR3, as DNA: TGCGCCAGCAGCTTGGGAGCGGGACAGCCCCAGCATTTT. Translation: CASSLGAGQPQHF.

The chain recombines TRBV7-6 with TRBJ2-5, with 7 bases identical to TRBD1. Germline V gene sequence: CDR1 SGHVS, CDR2 FNYEAQ. Trimming removed 5 bases from V and 5 bases from J; junction bases left unmatched: 11. This CDR3 comprises 15 residues. The CDR3 sequence: CASSTYRGSLETQYF. The CDR3 DNA reads TGTGCCAGCAGCACCTACAGGGGATCTTTGGAGACCCAGTACTTC.

The genes are TRBV27 and TRBJ2-1; D is perhaps TRBD2 (6 bases). Germline CDR1 is MNHEY and CDR2 is SMNVEV (reference sequence). The CDR3 contains 13 residues. Trimming cost V 3 bases and J 5 bases, with 8 bases left between them. The CDR3 loop is CASSFGGDNEQFF. The CDR3 nucleotides are TGTGCCAGCAGTTTCGGCGGGGACAATGAGCAGTTCTTC.

For this clone: One end of the junction fails to match germline, which may point to a read error. V gene TRBV7-7 combines with J gene TRBJ1-1, with D maybe TRBD1 (5 bases). The CDR3 covers 13 residues. The germline gives CDR1 SSHAT, CDR2 FNYEAQ (reference sequence). CDR3 nucleotide sequence: TGTGCTAGCAGCCGCGGGACGGCCACTGAAGCTTTCTTT. Amino acids: CASSRGTATEAFF.

The chain carries TRBV7-2 and TRBJ1-2; 9 positions agree with TRBD1. The CDR3 extends over 14 amino acids. V lost 5 bases and J lost 4; bases outside the gene matches: 5. Germline loops: CDR1 SGHTA, CDR2 FQGNSA. Here the CDR3 DNA reads TGTGCCAGCAGCCCAGGGACAGGGACCTATGGCTACACCTTC. It yields the protein CASSPGTGTYGYTF.

The V call is TRBV15, the J call TRBJ1-5; possible D gene TRBD1, 6 bases. The V and J ends lost 3 bases and 5 bases respectively, with 11 bases between them. Germline assignment: CDR1 LNHNV and CDR2 YYDKDF (reference sequence). The CDR3 runs to 14 residues. DNA of the CDR3: TGTGCCACCAGCAGTCAGGGGCCCTATCAGCCCCAGCATTTT. Translated: CATSSQGPYQPQHF. Full variable domain (outside the CDR3, taken from reference TRBV15 and TRBJ1-5): DAMVIQNPRYQVTQFGKPVTLSCSQTLNHNVMYWYQQKSSQAPKLLFHYYDKDFNNEADTPDNFQSRRPNTSFCFLDIRSPGLGDTAMYLCATSSQGPYQPQHFGDGTRLSIL.

This clone was counted a few times. The chain links TRBV5-1 to TRBJ2-2, with D unclear. Germline V gene data show CDR1 as SGHRS and CDR2 as YFSETQ. CDR3 size: 14 residues. V shed 0 bases and J shed 4 bases, with 7 bases lying between them. This chain's CDR3 is CASSLVGSTGELFF. CDR3 sequence (DNA): TGCGCCAGCAGCTTGGTCGGTAGCACCGGGGAGCTGTTTTTT.

This rearrangement joins TRBV11-2 to TRBJ2-5, with a weak D call TRBD1 (6 bases). This CDR3 comprises 14 residues. Trimming pared 5 bases from V and 5 bases from J, leaving 15 bases between. Looked up from germline, CDR1 is SGHAT and CDR2 is FQNNGV. The CDR3 spells CASSPNRAAETQYF. The CDR3 DNA reads as TGTGCCAGCAGCCCGAACAGGGCGGCGGAGACCCAGTACTTC.

This chain connects TRBV27 to TRBJ2-2; D is uncertain. This CDR3 spans 17 amino acids. Germline CDR1 MNHEY, CDR2 SMNVEV (reference sequence). The V end lost 0 bases, the J end lost 4 bases, and 15 bases lay between the germline ends. CDR3 sequence reads: CASSLSVTEVITGELFF. In DNA, the CDR3 is TGTGCCAGCAGTTTATCGGTTACAGAAGTGATCACCGGGGAGCTGTTTTTT.

This rearrangement joins TRBV19 to TRBJ2-3; TRBD2 matches 9 bases. Germline V CDR1 and CDR2: LNHDA, SQIVND (reference sequence). The CDR3 covers 16 residues. V lost 1 base, J lost 2 bases, and 4 bases stayed unmatched. This chain's CDR3 is CASSIAQRGVTDTQYF. CDR3 nucleotides: TGTGCCAGTAGTATAGCCCAGCGGGGGGTCACAGATACGCAGTATTTT.

The chain couples TRBV29-1 to TRBJ2-7; possibly TRBD2 for D (6 bases). Germline lookup yields CDR1 SQVTM and CDR2 ANQGSEA. The V gene lost 6 bases and the J gene lost 3 bases, with 18 bases spanning the gap. The CDR3 spans 14 residues. The CDR3 sequence is CSVEGRDGDYEQYF. The CDR3 coding sequence is TGCAGCGTGGAGGGTCGGGACGGCGACTACGAGCAGTACTTC.

CDR3 protein: CASGLGTGSLIGYTF. The CDR3 bases are TGTGCCAGCGGACTGGGGACAGGGAGTCTTATCGGCTACACCTTC. The rearrangement joins TRBV27 to TRBJ1-2, with 9 bases fitting TRBD1. The germline V gene encodes CDR1 MNHEY and CDR2 SMNVEV (reference sequence). The CDR3 spans 15 residues. V shed 8 bases, J shed 8 bases, and the junction held 15 bases outside the gene matches.

The CDR3 DNA sequence: TGTGCCAGCAGCGTAGGGGCGGGTAATGAAAAACTGTTTTTT. Translating it yields CASSVGAGNEKLFF. The chain links TRBV9 to TRBJ1-4, with no clear D. CDR3 length: 14 amino acids. In germline, CDR1 is SGDLS, CDR2 YYNGEE. V was shortened by 0 bases and J by 4 bases, with 7 bases between the two germline ends.

The chain couples TRBV7-9 to TRBJ2-7, with TRBD2 matching over 7 bases. CDR3 length: 15 amino acids. With 6 bases clipped from V and 0 bases from J, the junction kept 8 bases outside the gene matches. Per the germline V gene, CDR1 is SEHNR and CDR2 is FQNEAQ (reference sequence). The CDR3, as DNA: TGTGCCAGCAGTGAACCTCCGGGGGGCTCCTACGAGCAGTACTTC. Translated: CASSEPPGGSYEQYF.